Included here is one T cell receptor beta chain sequence, with context. The data originate from a study of T cell changes during pregnancy in multiple sclerosis. Assay: immunoSEQ multiplex PCR; the TCRdb copy retains only in-frame clones and omits some. The sample has over 50,000 clones, 85% to 95% seen once. CDR3 size: 15 residues. V lost 6 bases and J lost 6; bases outside the gene matches: 10. CDR1 MNHNY and CDR2 SVGAGI come from the germline V gene (reference sequence). The genes are TRBV6-6 and TRBJ2-3; 9 nucleotides match TRBD1. The sequencing here drew on CD4+ T cells from peripheral blood mononuclear cells, taken in the third trimester of pregnancy. The sequence came from a female donor with multiple sclerosis, enrolled in a pregnancy study. The CDR3 DNA reads as TGTGCCAGCAGCCTGACCGGGACAGGGAGGGATACGCAGTATTTT. Protein sequence: CASSLTGTGRDTQYF.